The 20 T cell receptor beta chains below were found in one sample sequenced in a study of CD8 T cells in Susac syndrome. Reverse transcription of 0.5 to 1 ug RNA was performed with random hexamers. TCRdb analysed the immunoSEQ multiplex PCR reads with MiXCR anew, one entry per CDR3 protein. Of about 290,000 distinct CDR3 sequences in the sample, around 91% were seen once. Sequencing was performed on CD8+ T cells from PBMCs. These receptors were obtained from a human donor with multiple sclerosis.

The CDR3 is CSARGGYTF. CDR3 DNA sequence: TGCAGTGCCCGTGGAGGCTACACCTTC. V and J are TRBV20-1 and TRBJ1-2; D gene uncertain. V dropped 6 bases and J dropped 8 bases, with 7 bases sitting between them. Looked up from germline, CDR1 is DFQATT and CDR2 is SNEGSKA (reference sequence). This CDR3 has 9 amino acids.

The chain has TRBV20-1 and TRBJ2-1, with 7 bases identical to TRBD1. Germline V gene sequence: CDR1 DFQATT, CDR2 SNEGSKA (reference sequence). This CDR3 is built from 13 residues. V shed 1 base, J shed 8 bases, and the junction held 5 bases outside the gene matches. DNA for the CDR3: TGCAGTGCTAGAGTGACAGGGCGGTATGAGCAGTTCTTC. This translates into CSARVTGRYEQFF.

The gene calls are TRBV2 and TRBJ2-7; 9 positions match TRBD1. The V gene end was trimmed by 5 bases and the J gene end by 3 bases; junction bases not matched to a gene: 8. Germline V lookup: CDR1 SNHLY, CDR2 FYNNEI. This CDR3 contains 15 residues. This chain's CDR3 is CASSPRTGDFYEQYF. Written as DNA, the CDR3 is TGTGCCAGCAGTCCGCGGACAGGGGACTTCTACGAGCAGTACTTC.

The CDR3 DNA reads as TGTGCCAGCAGCGAGGGGGGGTATAATTCACCCCTCCACTTT. Encoded protein: CASSEGGYNSPLHF. V usage is TRBV9 and J usage is TRBJ1-6; the D gene is possibly TRBD1 (6 bases). Trimming pared 3 bases from V and 4 bases from J, leaving 8 bases between. Per germline, CDR1 SGDLS and CDR2 YYNGEE. The CDR3 has 14 residues.

The chain recombines TRBV30 with TRBJ2-5; no reliable D call. This CDR3 has 16 amino acids. V was pared by 0 bases and J by 1 base, with 15 bases between. Germline V gene data show CDR1 as GTSNPN and CDR2 as SVGIG (reference sequence). CDR3: CAWSVILGGLQETQYF. CDR3 DNA sequence: TGTGCCTGGAGTGTAATTCTAGGTGGCCTCCAAGAGACCCAGTACTTC.

This clonotype was counted a single time. CDR3 amino acids: CATSREGDLTQYF. In nucleotides, the CDR3 is TGTGCCACCAGCAGAGAAGGCGACTTGACCCAGTACTTC. The chain combines TRBV15 with TRBJ2-5; D unclear. Trimming removed 0 bases at V and 7 bases at J, with 9 bases between. Germline CDR1 reads LNHNV; CDR2 reads YYDKDF (reference sequence). The CDR3 is made up of 13 amino acids. The variable domain in full, with the rest retrieved from reference TRBV15 and TRBJ2-5, is DAMVIQNPRYQVTQFGKPVTLSCSQTLNHNVMYWYQQKSSQAPKLLFHYYDKDFNNEADTPDNFQSRRPNTSFCFLDIRSPGLGDTAMYLCATSREGDLTQYFGPGTRLLVL.

This rearrangement joins TRBV24-1 to TRBJ2-1; 8 bases agree with TRBD1. This CDR3 contains 16 residues. Germline CDR1 KGHDR, CDR2 SFDVKD. V shed 1 base, J shed 7 bases, and the junction held 8 bases outside the gene matches. The CDR3 DNA follows: TGTGCCACCAGTGATTTCGAACAGGGGGATTGGAATGAGCAGTTCTTC. Residues: CATSDFEQGDWNEQFF.

The chain links TRBV6-2 or TRBV6-3 to TRBJ2-7, with TRBD2 matching 9 bases. The CDR3 totals 14 residues. Germline trimming cut 5 bases from V and 0 bases from J; bases unmatched to any gene: 2. Germline lookup yields CDR1 MNHEY and CDR2 SVGEGT. The DNA of the CDR3 is TGTGCCAGCAGTCTAGCGGGGATCTCCTACGAGCAGTACTTC. It yields the protein CASSLAGISYEQYF.

This clonotype was recorded once. This chain uses TRBV3-1 with TRBJ1-1; no reliable D call. The CDR3 extends over 14 amino acids. Trimming removed 3 bases from V and 7 bases from J, with 15 bases in between. Germline V gene lookup returns CDR1 LGHDT and CDR2 YNNKEL (reference sequence). CDR3 protein: CASSHGVRSREAFF. As DNA, the CDR3 is TGTGCCAGCAGCCACGGGGTAAGGAGCCGTGAAGCTTTCTTT.

The chain carries TRBV20-1 and TRBJ2-5; D possibly corresponds to TRBD2 (5 bases). The length of the CDR3 is 15 residues. V was shortened by 0 bases and J by 4 bases, with 15 bases between the two germline ends. The V gene's germline CDR1 is DFQATT and CDR2 SNEGSKA (reference sequence). CDR3 protein: CSARDSGLSRETQYF. In DNA form, the CDR3 reads TGCAGTGCTAGAGATAGTGGACTTAGCCGAGAGACCCAGTACTTC.

In DNA, the CDR3 is TGCGCCAGCAGCCAAGTGGGGGCGGGAGTTGGGGCAGATACGCAGTATTTT. Translated, it gives CASSQVGAGVGADTQYF. The chain joins TRBV4-3 to TRBJ2-3; TRBD2 is a possible D gene (7 bases). Trimming removed 1 base at V and 4 bases at J, with 18 bases between. CDR1 LGHNA and CDR2 YSLEER come from the germline V gene. The CDR3 is 17 amino acids.

The chain has TRBV20-1 and TRBJ1-1, with unresolved D. Germline CDR1 DFQATT, CDR2 SNEGSKA (reference sequence). The CDR3 is 12 residues long. V was trimmed by 6 bases and J by 5 bases, leaving 13 bases between them. The CDR3 region has the DNA TGCAGTGCATACCCGGTGGGGACTGAAGCTTTCTTT. Its protein is CSAYPVGTEAFF.

The chain is built from TRBV10-3 and TRBJ2-3; 7 nucleotides match TRBD1. This CDR3 has 16 residues. Germline lookup yields CDR1 ENHRY and CDR2 SYGVKD. Trimming removed 1 base from V and 3 bases from J; junction bases left unmatched: 7. The CDR3, as DNA: TGTGCCATCAGTGAGTTCAAGGGACAGAAGACAGATACGCAGTATTTT. It codes for CAISEFKGQKTDTQYF.

The chain carries TRBV6-5 and TRBJ2-3; 7 bases fit TRBD2. The germline V gene encodes CDR1 MNHEY and CDR2 SVGAGI. The CDR3 extends over 18 amino acids. J was trimmed by 0 bases and V by 2 bases; bases with no gene match: 11. CDR3 loop: CASSYPQGGVPSTDTQYF. The CDR3 bases are TGTGCCAGCAGTTACCCCCAGGGAGGGGTCCCTAGCACAGATACGCAGTATTTT.

This clonotype occurred once. This sequence joins TRBV14 and TRBJ2-1, with D possibly being TRBD2 (6 bases). The CDR3 consists of 12 residues. CDR1 and CDR2 from the germline V gene are SGHDN and FVKESK. Trimming took 1 base from V and 13 from J, leaving 11 bases between them. The DNA of the CDR3 is TGTGCCAGCAGCCAAGTAGCGGCCTATCAGTTCTTC. Amino acid sequence: CASSQVAAYQFF.

The chain recombines TRBV2 with TRBJ1-4; D might be TRBD1 (5 bases). This CDR3 contains 13 residues. Trimming shortened V by 8 bases and J by 8 bases, and 15 bases separated the two germline ends. In germline, CDR1 is SNHLY, CDR2 FYNNEI. CDR3 sequence (DNA): TGTGCCAGCGGCTCGACCACAGGAGAAAAACTGTTTTTT. Residues: CASGSTTGEKLFF.

The chain combines TRBV13 with TRBJ2-4; maybe TRBD1 (6 bases). The CDR3 runs 15 residues. Per the germline V gene, CDR1 is PRHDT and CDR2 is FYEKMQ (reference sequence). V gave up 2 bases and J gave up 5 bases, with 13 bases separating them. The CDR3 DNA is TGTGCCAGCAGCTTAACAACAGGGCCCCAAAACATTCAGTACTTC. Its translation: CASSLTTGPQNIQYF.

The chain employs TRBV20-1 and TRBJ2-7; tentatively, D is TRBD2 (6 bases). The germline V and J ends were trimmed by 6 bases and 3 bases, with 12 bases remaining between them. Germline-derived CDR1 and CDR2 are DFQATT and SNEGSKA (reference sequence). The CDR3 consists of 12 residues. In nucleotides, the CDR3 is TGCAGTGCCGGGACGGAGGGCTACGAGCAGTACTTC. It yields the protein CSAGTEGYEQYF.

V is TRBV7-8 and J is TRBJ1-6; maybe TRBD1 (5 bases). Trimming pared 5 bases from V and 2 bases from J, leaving 25 bases between. The CDR3 has 20 amino acids. CDR1 is SGHVS and CDR2 is FQNEAQ in the germline V gene. CDR3 region: CASSQSGAMDAYTYNSPLHF. CDR3 coding DNA: TGTGCCAGCAGCCAGTCCGGGGCAATGGACGCCTACACCTATAATTCACCCCTCCACTTT. The variable domain in full, completed from reference TRBV7-8 and TRBJ1-6, reads GAGVSQSPRYKVAKRGQDVALRCDPISGHVSLFWYQQALGQGPEFLTYFQNEAQLDKSGLPSDRFFAERPEGSVSTLKIQRTQQEDSAVYLCASSQSGAMDAYTYNSPLHFGNGTRLTVT.

The count of this clonotype is one. The V and J genes are TRBV25-1 and TRBJ1-1; 8 bases match TRBD1. Trimming at V came to 1 base and at J to 1 base, leaving 2 bases not matched to a gene. CDR3 length: 15 amino acids. From germline, CDR1 is MGHDK and CDR2 SYGVNS. The CDR3 nucleotides read TGTGCCAGCAGTGAATGGGGGACAGGGAACACTGAAGCTTTCTTT. Residues: CASSEWGTGNTEAFF.